A selection of T cell receptor beta chains follows, all from one sample in a study of cytomegalovirus exposure and HLA in healthy donors. Assay: immunoSEQ multiplex PCR; the TCRdb copy retains only in-frame clones and omits some. The profile shows about 160,000 clones, roughly 84% of them singletons. Material for sequencing was PBMCs. The receptor set was obtained from a young man in good health and CMV-seronegative. Each CDR3 is given without its conserved first and last residue. The D gene is left open where the match is weak.

d_call	v_call	j_call	cdr3_aa
TRBD1	TRBV7-9	TRBJ1-1	ASSSGQGTEAF
-	TRBV7-9	TRBJ2-7	ASSLALGGQY
-	TRBV2	TRBJ2-6	ASSDSGQSRDPSSGANVLT
TRBD2	TRBV9	TRBJ2-1	ASSAVAGGEYEQF
-	TRBV7-2	TRBJ2-2	ASSLVYTGFNTGELF
-	TRBV2	TRBJ2-7	ASSERDRSGEQY
-	TRBV5-1	TRBJ2-7	ASSTGTSYEQY
-	TRBV28	TRBJ2-1	ASRKKGGNEQF
TRBD2	TRBV7-2	TRBJ2-7	ASSPSGGLYEQY
TRBD2	TRBV11-2	TRBJ2-3	ASSTRLAGGIDTQY
-	TRBV28	TRBJ1-1	ASSSSQGYTEAF
-	TRBV30	TRBJ1-5	AWTVGGREPQH
-	TRBV6-5	TRBJ1-1	ASSSGSPNTEAF
-	TRBV4-1	TRBJ2-7	ASSQGPYEQY
TRBD2	TRBV19	TRBJ2-7	ASSIKASGSYEQY
TRBD1	TRBV5-1	TRBJ1-2	ASSPAPTGPNGYT
-	TRBV6-5	TRBJ1-1	ASTVKGPMDTEAF
-	TRBV21-1	TRBJ1-5	ASSTQGTGTDQPQH
-	TRBV19	TRBJ1-5	ASSTGGSIQYYSNQPQH
-	TRBV4-1	TRBJ1-5	ASSQVRPSPQH
-	TRBV4-3	TRBJ2-7	ASSRGGIGEQY
-	TRBV7-6	TRBJ1-1	ASTLTGNTEAF
TRBD1	TRBV6-1	TRBJ2-7	ASSELGQGAHEQY
TRBD2	TRBV7-9	TRBJ2-5	ASSLGGGETQY
-	TRBV19	TRBJ2-7	ASSIGQASYEQY
-	TRBV7-9	TRBJ2-2	ASSSTLMEMNTGELF
TRBD1	TRBV5-4	TRBJ2-3	ASSSDRGMTDTQY
-	TRBV21-1	TRBJ1-1	ASSKVRGRLTMNTEAF
TRBD2	TRBV4-1	TRBJ2-5	ASSPQRGRWLAAQETQY
TRBD1	TRBV28	TRBJ1-2	ASSSWDRTYGYT
-	TRBV4-1	TRBJ1-2	ASSRTDSNYGYT
-	TRBV6-5	TRBJ1-2	ASSYGQAVGYT
-	TRBV6-1	TRBJ1-1	ATFWGARLVTEAF
-	TRBV28	TRBJ1-3	ASSRQVSGNTIY
TRBD1	TRBV4-1	TRBJ1-2	ASSRPGQGYGYT
TRBD2	TRBV4-2	TRBJ2-3	ASSQAAGTADTQY
-	TRBV4-1	TRBJ1-1	ASSPAVNTEAF
-	TRBV27	TRBJ2-2	ASRTQWSNTGELF
TRBD1	TRBV7-9	TRBJ1-4	ASSRLWTGGVEKLF
TRBD2	TRBV27	TRBJ2-7	ASSQGGRIHEQY
TRBD1	TRBV6-1	TRBJ1-4	ARAGTGEGKLF